Below, 21 T cell receptor beta chains from the same sample are listed, as sequenced in a study of control samples from healthy donors and cancer patients. Profiled with immunoSEQ multiplex PCR; TCRdb holds only in-frame clones, not every one. The sample carries tens of thousands of clones, 70% to 90% recorded once. Sequencing was carried out using PBMCs. The receptors derive from a woman in her forties or fifties with colorectal cancer.

This chain connects TRBV19 to TRBJ1-6; D perhaps matches TRBD1 (5 bases). Trimming removed 5 bases at V and 4 bases at J, with 12 bases between. The germline V gene encodes CDR1 LNHDA and CDR2 SQIVND (reference sequence). The CDR3 extends over 15 amino acids. CDR3 coding DNA: TGTGCCAGTAGTCCGGTGAGGGGTTATAATTCACCCCTCCACTTT. Its protein is CASSPVRGYNSPLHF.

The chain has TRBV5-6 and TRBJ1-1; 7 nucleotides align to TRBD1. Looked up from germline, CDR1 is SGHDT and CDR2 is YYEEEE. V lost 4 bases, J lost 5 bases, and 5 bases stayed unmatched. The CDR3 runs to 13 residues. CDR3 residues: CASSRQGDTEAFF. The CDR3 region has the DNA TGTGCCAGCAGCCGACAGGGTGATACTGAAGCTTTCTTT.

This rearrangement joins TRBV18 to TRBJ1-5; D is ambiguous. The CDR3 is 16 amino acids. The V end lost 3 bases, the J end lost 2 bases, and 14 bases lay between the germline ends. The germline CDR1 and CDR2 sequences are KGHSH and LQKENI. For the CDR3, the DNA is TGTGCCAGCTCACCGGGCGGAGGCACGGGCAATCAGCCCCAGCATTTT. It codes for CASSPGGGTGNQPQHF.

This sequence joins TRBV28 and TRBJ1-1; D remains unclear. This CDR3 spans 14 amino acids. The germline V and J ends were trimmed by 5 bases and 3 bases, with 13 bases remaining between them. CDR1 MDHEN and CDR2 SYDVKM come from the germline V gene. This CDR3 reads CASSIGGGYTEAFF. In DNA, the CDR3 is TGTGCCAGCAGTATCGGCGGTGGATACACTGAAGCTTTCTTT.

The chain uses TRBV6-5 and TRBJ1-1; 8 bases match TRBD1. The CDR3 sequence is 12 residues long. With V trimmed by 5 bases and J by 7 bases, 3 bases remained unmatched. Germline V gene data show CDR1 as MNHEY and CDR2 as SVGAGI. Here the CDR3 DNA reads TGTGCCAGCAGTCGACAGGGGATTGAAGCTTTCTTT. Its protein product is CASSRQGIEAFF.

The CDR3 is CASSQAGSGDTQYF. CDR3 DNA sequence: TGCGCCAGCAGCCAAGCTGGGAGCGGAGATACGCAGTATTTT. The genes are TRBV4-3 and TRBJ2-3; D possibly corresponds to TRBD2 (5 bases). V lost 1 base to trimming and J lost 5 bases, with 10 bases between them. CDR3 length: 14 amino acids. Germline V gene data show CDR1 as LGHNA and CDR2 as YSLEER.

The sample holds one count of this clone. The chain links TRBV7-2 to TRBJ1-1; perhaps TRBD1 as D (5 bases). The CDR3 has 14 amino acids. Trimming cost V 3 bases and J 1 base, with 9 bases left between them. Germline V CDR1 and CDR2: SGHTA, FQGNSA. As DNA, the CDR3 is TGTGCCAGCAGCTTGGGACTGCCGAACACTGAAGCTTTCTTT. Protein: CASSLGLPNTEAFF.

In DNA form, the CDR3 reads TGTGCCATCAGTGAACGGGGGGCGAGCAGCTCCTACAATGAGCAGTTCTTC. It codes for CAISERGASSSYNEQFF. The V call is TRBV10-3, the J call TRBJ2-1; D is perhaps TRBD2 (7 bases). Germline V gene data show CDR1 as ENHRY and CDR2 as SYGVKD. Trimming shortened V by 3 bases and J by 0 bases, and 15 bases separated the two germline ends. The CDR3 totals 17 residues.

This clone showed up just once. This chain links TRBV2 with TRBJ1-1; D call uncertain. The CDR3 contains 14 residues. The germline V gene has CDR1 SNHLY and CDR2 FYNNEI. With 3 bases removed from V and 7 bases from J, the gap between germline ends came to 15 bases. CDR3 region: CASSDSQRVGEAFF. The CDR3 nucleotides are TGTGCCAGCAGTGATTCGCAGAGGGTCGGTGAAGCTTTCTTT. Drawing the rest from reference TRBV2 and TRBJ1-1, the complete variable domain is EPEVTQTPSHQVTQMGQEVILRCVPISNHLYFYWYRQILGQKVEFLVSFYNNEISEKSEIFDDQFSVERPDGSNFTLKIRSTKLEDSAMYFCASSDSQRVGEAFFGQGTRLTVV.

The J gene is TRBJ2-7, the V gene TRBV21-1; the D call of TRBD1 is as the table states it, not checked on the DNA. TRBV21-1 is listed as a pseudogene. The CDR3 runs to 13 residues. The CDR3 protein is CASSEGQGTEQYV. For the CDR3, the DNA is TGTGCCAGCAGCGAAGGACAGGGAACCGAGCAGTACGTC.

The chain employs TRBV7-2 and TRBJ1-6; TRBD1 aligns across 8 bases. V lost 6 bases to trimming and J lost 7 bases; unmatched junction nucleotides: 5. CDR1 is SGHTA and CDR2 is FQGNSA in the germline V gene. This CDR3 has 14 amino acids. CDR3 in DNA: TGTGCCAGCAGACCGACAGGGGCAAATTCACCCCTCCACTTT. This translates into CASRPTGANSPLHF.

V gene TRBV7-8 combines with J gene TRBJ1-1; no clear D gene. The length of the CDR3 is 14 residues. The germline V and J ends were trimmed by 5 bases and 5 bases, with 15 bases remaining between them. Per the germline V gene, CDR1 is SGHVS and CDR2 is FQNEAQ. CDR3 coding DNA: TGTGCCAGCAGCCCAGGTACCCTGGGGACTGAAGCTTTCTTT. This sequence encodes CASSPGTLGTEAFF.

With regard to this clone: Other DNA sequences in the same sample also yield this CDR3. The V call is TRBV24-1, the J call TRBJ1-1, with D unresolved. Per the germline V gene, CDR1 is KGHDR and CDR2 is SFDVKD. The CDR3 contains 14 residues. Deletions cut 4 bases from V and 0 bases from J, with 8 bases between. The DNA of the CDR3 is TGTGCCACCAGTGACGGCCACATGAACACTGAAGCTTTCTTT. It is translated as CATSDGHMNTEAFF.

V gene TRBV24-1 combines with J gene TRBJ2-5; D gene ambiguous. Trimming removed 3 bases at V and 2 bases at J, with 9 bases between. Germline CDR1 KGHDR, CDR2 SFDVKD. The CDR3 length is 14 residues. The CDR3 DNA sequence: TGTGCCACCAGTGATAAGGGCGCACAAGAGACCCAGTACTTC. It encodes CATSDKGAQETQYF.

The DNA for the CDR3 is TGTGCCAGCGTCGGACAGAGCGTTGTAGCTTTCTTT. Translation gives CASVGQSVVAFF. This chain connects TRBV28 to TRBJ1-1; D perhaps matches TRBD1 (6 bases). The CDR3 has 12 residues. V lost 8 bases, J lost 10 bases, and 17 bases lay in between. CDR1 and CDR2 (germline): MDHEN, SYDVKM.

The V and J genes are TRBV7-2 and TRBJ2-1; 12 bases are shared with TRBD2. The ends lost 3 bases at V and 6 bases at J; junction bases unmatched: 3. CDR1 SGHTA and CDR2 FQGNSA come from the germline V gene. The CDR3 contains 15 residues. The CDR3: CASSFSSGGGNEQFF. The CDR3 DNA reads TGTGCCAGCAGCTTCTCTAGCGGGGGGGGCAATGAGCAGTTCTTC.

This chain joins TRBV6-4 and TRBJ1-2; D call uncertain. The germline V gene has CDR1 MRHNA and CDR2 SNTAGT. Trimming cost V 0 bases and J 7 bases, with 12 bases left between them. CDR3 length: 14 residues. Here the CDR3 reads CASSDSSLSSGYTF. CDR3 in DNA: TGTGCCAGCAGTGACTCGAGCCTCTCCAGTGGCTACACCTTC.

The rearrangement joins TRBV7-6 to TRBJ1-1; no clear D. V was clipped by 5 bases and J by 4 bases, with 11 bases between them. The CDR3 runs 13 residues. The V gene's germline CDR1 is SGHVS and CDR2 FNYEAQ. DNA of the CDR3: TGTGCCAGCAGCCCTAACCCTGCCACTGAAGCTTTCTTT. This sequence encodes CASSPNPATEAFF.

The table lists this clone with a few counts. The chain is built from TRBV20-1 and TRBJ1-4, with D perhaps matching TRBD1 (6 bases). V was clipped by 7 bases and J by 8 bases, with 8 bases between them. The CDR3 runs to 10 residues. Germline loops: CDR1 DFQATT, CDR2 SNEGSKA (reference sequence). The CDR3, as DNA: TGCAGTGTTGGACAGGAAAAACTGTTTTTT. Translated, it gives CSVGQEKLFF.

The chain recombines TRBV7-3 with TRBJ1-5; no definite D call. Germline CDR1 is SGHTA and CDR2 is FQGTGA. The CDR3 consists of 13 residues. Trimming stripped 2 bases from V and 5 bases from J, with 7 bases between. CDR3 sequence reads: CASSLGRDQPQHF. CDR3 DNA: TGTGCCAGCAGCTTAGGGAGGGATCAGCCCCAGCATTTT.

The chain employs TRBV10-1 and TRBJ2-2; 8 nucleotides align to TRBD1. Germline values: CDR1 WNHNN, CDR2 SYGVQD (reference sequence). This CDR3 region has 14 residues. The J segment lost 1 base and the V segment lost 8 bases, leaving 3 bases of the junction unmatched. In nucleotides, the CDR3 is TGCGCCAGCGGAGGGACAGGGAACACCGGGGAGCTGTTTTTT. This translates into CASGGTGNTGELFF.